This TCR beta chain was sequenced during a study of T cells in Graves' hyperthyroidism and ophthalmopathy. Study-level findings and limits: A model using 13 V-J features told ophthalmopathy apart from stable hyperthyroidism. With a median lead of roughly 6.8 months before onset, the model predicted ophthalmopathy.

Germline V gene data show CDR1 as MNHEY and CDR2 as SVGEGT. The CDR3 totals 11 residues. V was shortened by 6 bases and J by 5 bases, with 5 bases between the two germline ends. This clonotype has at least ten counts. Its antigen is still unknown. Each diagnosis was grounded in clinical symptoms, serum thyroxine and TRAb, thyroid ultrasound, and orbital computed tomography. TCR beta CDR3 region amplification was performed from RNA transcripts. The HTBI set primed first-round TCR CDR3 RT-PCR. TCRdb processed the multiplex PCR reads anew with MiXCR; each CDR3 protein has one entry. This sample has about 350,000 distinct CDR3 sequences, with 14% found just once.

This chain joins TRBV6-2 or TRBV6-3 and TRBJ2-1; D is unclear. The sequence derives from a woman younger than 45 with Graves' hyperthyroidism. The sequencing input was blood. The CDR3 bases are TGTGCCAGCAGGCGTCACAATGAGCAGTTCTTC. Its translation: CASRRHNEQFF.